This TCR beta chain was found in a study of OX40 agonist ivuxolimab in advanced cancers. Germline CDR1 is MNHEY and CDR2 is SMNVEV (reference sequence). This CDR3 spans 14 amino acids. The ends were cut back, 3 bases at V and 4 bases at J, with 10 bases in the middle. Findings and limits, study-wide: Expanded clones belonging to CD8+ T cells outnumbered, on average, those of CD4+.

As concerns this clone: The antigen is not known.

Baseline was the first blood sampling point, followed by cycle 4 day 1 and cycle 7 day 1. Assay used: immunoSEQ multiplex PCR; TCRdb lists only in-frame clones, some missing. The sample includes around 55,000 clones, around 89% seen only once; the top ten take about 12%. This TCR came from an adult with an advanced solid tumor such as melanoma, head and neck, liver or kidney cancer. The input for sequencing was CD4+ or CD8+ T cells sorted from blood, taken in a trial of the OX40 agonist ivuxolimab. The chain combines TRBV27 with TRBJ1-5, with D tentatively TRBD1 (6 bases). The DNA for the CDR3 is TGTGCCAGCAGTTTGCAGGGGTCGAATCAGCCCCAGCATTTT. It yields the protein CASSLQGSNQPQHF.